One and the same sample provided the 15 T cell receptor beta chains below, sequenced in a study of shared clonotypes between healthy human individuals. Terminally differentiated effector memory CD45RA+ cells were excluded from the naive CD8 cells, which were CD45RO-negative and positively selected for CCR7. The table came from immunoSEQ multiplex PCR; TCRdb's copy has only in-frame clones and leaves some out. The data show fewer than 850,000 clones, roughly 96% seen once. Sequenced sample: naive CD8+ T cells sorted from blood. The receptors were gathered from a man aged 25 to 40 in good health.

The rearrangement joins TRBV28 to TRBJ2-5, with 9 bases matching TRBD1. CDR1 MDHEN and CDR2 SYDVKM come from the germline V gene. This CDR3 has 14 amino acids. With 5 bases clipped from V and 2 bases from J, the junction kept 3 bases outside the gene matches. For the CDR3, the DNA is TGTGCCAGCAGTCACAGGGGGCTACAAGAGACCCAGTACTTC. It yields the protein CASSHRGLQETQYF.

The rearrangement joins TRBV4-3 to TRBJ2-7; 9 bases are a match to TRBD1. Germline V CDR1 and CDR2: LGHNA, YSLEER. This CDR3 spans 14 amino acids. V lost 4 bases to trimming and J lost 3 bases; unmatched junction nucleotides: 4. The CDR3 DNA is TGCGCCAGCAGCCCATCGGGACAGGGCTACGAGCAGTACTTC. Protein product: CASSPSGQGYEQYF.

In DNA, the CDR3 is TGTGCCATCAACCTGGGGACTAGCAGAGGGGATACGCAGTATTTT. Translating gives CAINLGTSRGDTQYF. The rearrangement links TRBV15 to TRBJ2-3; 9 bases are shared with TRBD2. V shed 10 bases and J 6 bases; nucleotides not matched to a gene: 14. Germline values: CDR1 LNHNV, CDR2 YYDKDF (reference sequence). There are 15 residues in the CDR3.

This chain connects TRBV28 to TRBJ2-7; TRBD1 matches 7 bases. The CDR3 loop spans 17 amino acids. V gave up 1 base and J gave up 1 base; unmatched junction bases: 10. Germline CDR1 MDHEN, CDR2 SYDVKM. As DNA, the CDR3 is TGTGCCAGCAGTTTATCGGTGGGACAGATAACTTCCTACGAGCAGTACTTC. Translated, it gives CASSLSVGQITSYEQYF.

The chain uses TRBV27 and TRBJ1-2; D unresolved. V lost 6 bases and J 7 bases, leaving 9 bases between the germline ends. The germline V gene has CDR1 MNHEY and CDR2 SMNVEV (reference sequence). There are 11 residues in the CDR3. CDR3 DNA: TGTGCCAGCAGGCAAGGTAGTGGCTACACCTTC. Protein product: CASRQGSGYTF.

In DNA, the CDR3 is TGTGCCAGCAGGGGACAGGACACCTACGAGCAGTACTTC. It specifies CASRGQDTYEQYF. The V call is TRBV7-8, the J call TRBJ2-7; TRBD1 matches at 8 bases. This CDR3 has 13 amino acids. Germline V gene data show CDR1 as SGHVS and CDR2 as FQNEAQ. The V segment lost 6 bases and the J segment 2 bases; nucleotides outside the gene matches: 3.

The CDR3 here is CASSLHWPGQGKTEQYF. CDR3 bases: TGTGCCAGCAGTCTCCATTGGCCGGGACAGGGGAAAACCGAGCAGTACTTC. The J gene is TRBJ2-7, the V gene TRBV28; the match to TRBD1 covers 10 bases. CDR1 is MDHEN and CDR2 is SYDVKM in the germline V gene. The CDR3 length is 17 residues. V dropped 5 bases and J dropped 6; count of bases not matched to a gene: 16.

The V gene is TRBV4-1, the J gene TRBJ1-1; D gene ambiguous. The CDR3 has 13 residues. From germline, CDR1 is MGHRA and CDR2 YSYEKL. V was cut by 4 bases and J by 0 bases, with 6 bases left in between. CDR3 amino acids: CASSPELNTEAFF. CDR3 nucleotides: TGCGCCAGCAGCCCTGAATTGAACACTGAAGCTTTCTTT.

This sequence joins TRBV20-1 and TRBJ1-2, with D uncertain. The CDR3 is 9 residues long. Trimming took 3 bases from V and 6 from J, leaving 2 bases between them. Germline values: CDR1 DFQATT, CDR2 SNEGSKA (reference sequence). CDR3 amino acids: CSASNGYTF. The CDR3 coding sequence is TGCAGTGCTAGCAATGGCTACACCTTC.

The rearrangement joins TRBV7-2 to TRBJ2-7, with 7 bases matching TRBD1. J was trimmed by 0 bases and V by 5 bases; bases with no gene match: 7. Germline CDR1 SGHTA, CDR2 FQGNSA. CDR3 length: 15 amino acids. CDR3 sequence reads: CASSTNRDSSYEQYF. The CDR3 bases are TGTGCCAGCAGCACAAACCGGGACAGCTCCTACGAGCAGTACTTC. The variable domain in full, with the rest retrieved from reference TRBV7-2 and TRBJ2-7, is GAGVSQSPSNKVTEKGKDVELRCDPISGHTALYWYRQSLGQGLEFLIYFQGNSAPDKSGLPSDRFSAERTGGSVSTLTIQRTQQEDSAVYLCASSTNRDSSYEQYFGPGTRLTVT.

The chain uses TRBV27 and TRBJ1-2; TRBD1 matches 8 bases. Trimming cost V 5 bases and J 7 bases; bases outside gene matches: 6. This CDR3 comprises 13 residues. Germline assignment: CDR1 MNHEY and CDR2 SMNVEV (reference sequence). CDR3 amino acids: CASSPRGLGGYTF. The CDR3 bases are TGTGCCAGCAGTCCCAGGGGGCTTGGTGGCTACACCTTC.

This chain uses TRBV5-1 with TRBJ2-3, with D maybe TRBD2 (5 bases). This CDR3 spans 18 amino acids. Deletions cut 0 bases from V and 4 bases from J, with 21 bases between. Germline-derived CDR1 and CDR2 are SGHRS and YFSETQ. CDR3 bases: TGCGCCAGCAGCTTGGAAGAGTCCAGCGGCTCTCTTCCAGATACGCAGTATTTT. Its translation: CASSLEESSGSLPDTQYF. Using reference TRBV5-1 and TRBJ2-3 for the parts outside the CDR3, the full variable domain is KAGVTQTPRYLIKTRGQQVTLSCSPISGHRSVSWYQQTPGQGLQFLFEYFSETQRNKGNFPGRFSGRQFSNSRSEMNVSTLELGDSALYLCASSLEESSGSLPDTQYFGPGTRLTVL.

The chain uses TRBV7-9 and TRBJ2-3, with 7 bases that match TRBD2. CDR3 length: 13 amino acids. V gave up 8 bases and J gave up 4 bases; unmatched junction bases: 6. Germline V CDR1 and CDR2: SEHNR, FQNEAQ (reference sequence). The CDR3 DNA reads TGTGCCAGCGGGAGGGCCCGTTCAGATACGCAGTATTTT. Its translation is CASGRARSDTQYF.

This chain links TRBV5-6 with TRBJ2-7, with a weak D call TRBD1 (5 bases). V was shortened by 1 base and J by 7 bases, with 15 bases between the two germline ends. The CDR3 loop spans 14 amino acids. The germline V gene has CDR1 SGHDT and CDR2 YYEEEE. The CDR3 DNA is TGTGCCAGCAGCTTGTCCCAGGGCTCGAGGGAGCAGTACTTC. Translated: CASSLSQGSREQYF. The full variable domain, completed using reference TRBV5-6 and TRBJ2-7, is DAGVTQSPTHLIKTRGQQVTLRCSPKSGHDTVSWYQQALGQGPQFIFQYYEEEERQRGNFPDRFSGHQFPNYSSELNVNALLLGDSALYLCASSLSQGSREQYFGPGTRLTVT.

The chain is built from TRBV9 and TRBJ2-4; D may be TRBD2 (6 bases). The CDR3 length is 19 residues. The V end was cut by 0 bases, the J end by 5 bases, with 24 bases between. Germline CDR1 SGDLS, CDR2 YYNGEE. CDR3 nucleotides: TGTGCCAGCAGCGTAGGGGACTTGCGACTGAACCCATCCCAAAACATTCAGTACTTC. Translating it yields CASSVGDLRLNPSQNIQYF.